The clone carrying this T cell receptor (beta chain) was recorded a few times. These data originate in a study of cytomegalovirus exposure and HLA in healthy donors. The CDR3 length is 15 residues. Germline V gene sequence: CDR1 SGHTA, CDR2 FQGTGA. The J segment lost 2 bases and the V segment lost 2 bases, leaving 2 bases of the junction unmatched. This cohort consisted of healthy bone marrow donors. Use of 60 Vbeta and 13 Jbeta primers characterized the PCR. Only in-frame clones appear in the TCRdb table, and some are missing; sequencing was by immunoSEQ multiplex PCR. There are about 160,000 clones in the sample; around 84% occur only once, and about 2% lies in the top ten.

Sequencing was performed on PBMCs. The rearrangement links TRBV7-3 to TRBJ2-7, with 11 bases fitting TRBD1. The TCR originated in a man younger than 35 in good health and CMV-seropositive. DNA for the CDR3: TGTGCCAGCAGCTTATCGGACAGGGGGCCCTACGAGCAGTACTTC. Protein product: CASSLSDRGPYEQYF.